This T cell receptor (beta chain) was documented in a study of neurological immune-mediated disorders. Findings and limits, study-wide: Across subjects, expanded clones had no CDR3 amino acid sequences in common, pointing to private repertoires in all groups.

Per germline, CDR1 MNHEY and CDR2 SVGAGI. J was trimmed by 2 bases and V by 5 bases; bases with no gene match: 6. This CDR3 is built from 15 residues. The making of cDNA relied on 5'RACE with 10-nucleotide random UMIs. TCRdb processed the 5' RACE reads anew with MiXCR; each CDR3 protein has one entry. Seen here are roughly 70,000 distinct CDR3 sequences, approximately 5% observed once, and the top ten hold 2% to 2.5%. There are many counts of this clonotype. Its specificity is unknown. The chain uses TRBV6-5 and TRBJ2-3; TRBD2 aligns across 8 bases. The sequence came from a woman in her 70s with multiple sclerosis. Sequenced material: PBMCs. CDR3 sequence reads: CASSTAGALTDTQYF. In DNA form, the CDR3 reads TGTGCCAGCAGTACAGCGGGAGCCCTCACAGATACGCAGTATTTT.